Following are 20 T cell receptor beta chains from one sample sequenced in a study of T cell responses to AZD1222 COVID-19 vaccine (dated by TCRdb to about 2021). The receptor library was made with the immunoSEQ multiplex PCR assay. TCRdb stores this immuneACCESS table with in-frame sequences only. Part of the clones is absent; in the studies checked, under half of the shortfall reflects unresolved V genes, and no reason is known for the rest. For this sample the table gives approximately 61,000 clones, of which 65% to 85% were detected only once. Clones ranked in the top ten supply 20% to 30% of the sample. What the time point label conveys for this sample: about 28 days (+/-7) after the second vaccine dose. Sequences were derived from peripheral blood, sampled 28 days after the second AZD1222 dose. These receptors came from an adult who received the AZD1222 COVID-19 vaccine.

The chain links TRBV5-4 to TRBJ2-7, with TRBD1 as a possible D gene (5 bases). Germline V CDR1 and CDR2: SGHNT, YYREEE (reference sequence). V was clipped by 4 bases and J by 1 base, with 15 bases between them. The CDR3 is 15 residues long. CDR3 region: CASSGLGQGSYEQYF. CDR3 in DNA: TGTGCCAGCAGCGGCTTAGGTCAGGGTTCCTACGAGCAGTACTTC.

The chain has TRBV21-1 and TRBJ2-7; TRBD1 reflects the table's D call only, with no check against the DNA. TRBV21-1 is labeled a pseudogene. The CDR3 loop spans 16 amino acids. The CDR3 region is CASSNSGTGRSYEQYF. CDR3 sequence (DNA): TGTGCCAGCAGCAACTCCGGGACAGGCCGCTCCTACGAGCAGTACTTC.

The chain employs TRBV6-6 and TRBJ2-7; TRBD2 might be the D (6 bases). Trimming removed 2 bases at V and 12 bases at J, with 14 bases between. The CDR3 is 12 residues long. Germline V gives CDR1 MNHNY, CDR2 SVGAGI (reference sequence). The CDR3 sequence: CASSYPGGSLYF. CDR3 nucleotides: TGTGCCAGCAGTTACCCAGGAGGGTCGTTGTACTTC.

The chain couples TRBV4-2 to TRBJ1-5; no clear D gene. V lost 1 base and J lost 5, with 6 bases in between. The length of the CDR3 is 13 residues. The germline V gene has CDR1 LGHNA and CDR2 YNFKEQ. The CDR3 sequence is CASSQVGDQPQHF. The CDR3 nucleotides read TGTGCCAGCAGCCAAGTTGGAGATCAGCCCCAGCATTTT.

This chain links TRBV11-1 with TRBJ1-1; D is unresolved. Germline V lookup: CDR1 SGHAT, CDR2 FQDESV (reference sequence). The CDR3 has 14 residues. The ends were cut back, 1 base at V and 5 bases at J, with 11 bases in the middle. In nucleotides, the CDR3 is TGTGCCAGCAGCTTAGAGATTGGGTGGACTGAAGCTTTCTTT. Protein sequence: CASSLEIGWTEAFF. The full variable domain, completed using reference TRBV11-1 and TRBJ1-1, is EAEVAQSPRYKITEKSQAVAFWCDPISGHATLYWYRQILGQGPELLVQFQDESVVDDSQLPKDRFSAERLKGVDSTLKIQPAELGDSAMYLCASSLEIGWTEAFFGQGTRLTVV.

The V and J genes are TRBV7-2 and TRBJ2-3; D might be TRBD2 (5 bases). Trimming removed 2 bases at V and 4 bases at J, with 13 bases between. CDR1 and CDR2 (germline): SGHTA, FQGNSA. CDR3 size: 15 residues. CDR3 sequence reads: CASSLSDLGADTQYF. Here the CDR3 DNA reads TGTGCCAGCAGCTTAAGCGACCTGGGAGCAGATACGCAGTATTTT.

The chain couples TRBV9 to TRBJ2-3, with TRBD2 matching 7 bases. The junction had 5 bases not matched to a gene; V was cut back by 0 bases and J by 4 bases. This CDR3 is built from 15 residues. Germline CDR1 and CDR2: SGDLS and YYNGEE. The CDR3 DNA sequence: TGTGCCAGCAGCGTAGGGCGGGAGTGGGCAGATACGCAGTATTTT. It is translated as CASSVGREWADTQYF.

The rearrangement joins TRBV28 to TRBJ1-3, with D hard to call. The CDR3 spans 15 residues. Trimming removed 2 bases at V and 0 bases at J, with 8 bases between. CDR1 and CDR2 from the germline V gene are MDHEN and SYDVKM. The CDR3 is CASSLARLSGNTIYF. Here the CDR3 DNA reads TGTGCCAGCAGTTTAGCACGGCTCTCTGGAAACACCATATATTTT.

The chain carries TRBV6-5 and TRBJ2-3, with 12 bases aligning to TRBD2. Trimming took 8 bases from V and 4 from J; bases not matched to a gene: 7. CDR3 length: 15 amino acids. Germline loops: CDR1 MNHEY, CDR2 SVGAGI. As DNA, the CDR3 is TGTGCCAGCGGGCTAGCGGGAGGGCCAGCAGATACGCAGTATTTT. Its protein product is CASGLAGGPADTQYF.

As regards this clone: At one of its ends the junction is not consistent with the germline gene, which may arise from a read error. The sample has other DNA sequences that encode this CDR3 too. The rearrangement joins TRBV7-7 to TRBJ1-4; 12 bases map to TRBD1. The V gene's germline CDR1 is SSHAT and CDR2 FNYEAQ (reference sequence). CDR3 length equals 15 residues. The chain's CDR3 is CASSPGTGGAKKLFF. In DNA, the CDR3 is TGTGCTAGCAGCCCCGGGACAGGGGGCGCAAAAAAACTGTTTTTT. The full variable domain, rest sourced from reference TRBV7-7 and TRBJ1-4, is GAGVSQSPRYKVTKRGQDVTLRCDPISSHATLYWYQQALGQGPEFLTYFNYEAQPDKSGLPSDRFSAERPEGSISTLTIQRTEQRDSAMYRCASSPGTGGAKKLFFGSGTQLSVL.

This clone was found once. The rearrangement joins TRBV12-3 or TRBV12-4 to TRBJ2-7; no clear D gene. This CDR3 spans 12 amino acids. The V end was cut by 2 bases, the J end by 3 bases, with 5 bases between. The CDR3 is CASSLSIYEQYF. CDR3 sequence (DNA): TGTGCCAGCAGTTTATCCATCTACGAGCAGTACTTC.

This clone was found a few times. The chain uses TRBV2 and TRBJ2-1; D gene unclear. The germline gives CDR1 SNHLY, CDR2 FYNNEI. Trimming left V 6 bases short and J 0 bases short, with 12 bases between. The CDR3 is 15 residues long. CDR3 protein: CASRRSPSSYNEQFF. CDR3 in DNA: TGTGCCAGCAGACGAAGCCCGAGCTCCTACAATGAGCAGTTCTTC.

The J gene is TRBJ1-1, the V gene TRBV16; TRBD1 agrees at 7 bases. V shed 4 bases and J 6 bases; nucleotides not matched to a gene: 5. The CDR3 is made up of 13 amino acids. Germline V gives CDR1 KGHSY, CDR2 FQNENV. CDR3: CASSPLDRPEAFF. CDR3 bases: TGTGCCAGCAGCCCTTTGGACAGGCCTGAAGCTTTCTTT.

The sample holds one count of this clone. This chain links TRBV19 with TRBJ2-7; 9 bases agree with TRBD1. The ends lost 5 bases at V and 6 bases at J; junction bases unmatched: 11. Germline values: CDR1 LNHDA, CDR2 SQIVND (reference sequence). The CDR3 has 15 amino acids. CDR3 DNA: TGTGCCAGTAGTGAGTCTCGGACAGGGGCGGCCGAGCAGTACTTC. Its translation: CASSESRTGAAEQYF.

The chain links TRBV6-5 to TRBJ1-2; D not resolved. V gave up 6 bases and J gave up 1 base, with 9 bases separating them. The germline CDR1 and CDR2 sequences are MNHEY and SVGAGI. This CDR3 contains 13 residues. In DNA form, the CDR3 reads TGTGCCAGCAGGAGGGATTATAACTATGGCTACACCTTC. Its translation: CASRRDYNYGYTF.

The rearrangement links TRBV5-4 to TRBJ2-7, with D perhaps TRBD2 (7 bases). CDR1 and CDR2 from the germline V gene are SGHNT and YYREEE (reference sequence). The V gene lost 1 base and the J gene lost 5 bases, with 13 bases spanning the gap. The CDR3 totals 14 residues. This chain's CDR3 is CASSLRGGMHEQYF. For the CDR3, the DNA is TGTGCCAGCAGCTTGAGGGGGGGCATGCACGAGCAGTACTTC.

This chain joins TRBV7-2 and TRBJ2-5; D tentatively reads TRBD1 or TRBD2 (5 bases each). This CDR3 has 15 amino acids. The V end lost 4 bases, the J end lost 0 bases, and 12 bases lay between the germline ends. Germline CDR1 and CDR2: SGHTA and FQGNSA. CDR3 nucleotide sequence: TGTGCCAGCAGCTGGGACGTGGGGGACCAAGAGACCCAGTACTTC. Translating it yields CASSWDVGDQETQYF.

V is TRBV7-2 and J is TRBJ1-2, with D perhaps matching TRBD1 (6 bases). Germline lookup yields CDR1 SGHTA and CDR2 FQGNSA. Deletions cut 3 bases from V and 4 bases from J, with 12 bases between. The CDR3 sequence is 14 residues long. For the CDR3, the DNA is TGTGCCAGCAGCTTTTCCACAGGGAGCTATGGCTACACCTTC. This sequence encodes CASSFSTGSYGYTF.

About this clone: This sample includes further DNA sequences coding for the same CDR3. This chain connects TRBV28 to TRBJ1-5; D unresolved. CDR1 is MDHEN, CDR2 SYDVKM, per germline. The CDR3 runs to 12 residues. V was clipped by 2 bases and J by 2 bases, with 1 base between them. CDR3 protein: CASSLRNQPQHF. The CDR3 DNA is TGTGCCAGCAGTTTACGCAATCAGCCCCAGCATTTT.

This chain connects TRBV3-1 (or the pseudogene TRBV3-2) to TRBJ1-4; D not certain. V lost 0 bases, J lost 8 bases, and 10 bases lay in between. From germline, CDR1 is LGHDT and CDR2 YNNKEL (reference sequence). This CDR3 has 14 residues. CDR3 DNA: TGTGCCAGCAGCCAAGAACGGGGTACCGAAAAACTGTTTTTT. Encoded protein: CASSQERGTEKLFF.